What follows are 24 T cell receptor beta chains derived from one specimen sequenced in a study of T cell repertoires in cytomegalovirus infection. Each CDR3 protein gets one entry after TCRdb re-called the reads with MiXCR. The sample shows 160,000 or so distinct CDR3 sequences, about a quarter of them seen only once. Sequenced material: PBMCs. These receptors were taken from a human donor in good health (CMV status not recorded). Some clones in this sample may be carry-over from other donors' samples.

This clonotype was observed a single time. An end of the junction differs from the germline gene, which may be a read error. CDR3 amino acids: CASSLGLAGGPGEIQYF. CDR3 bases: TGTGCCAGCAGCTTGGGACTAGCGGGAGGCCCAGGAGAGATCCAGTACTTC. The chain recombines TRBV7-2 with TRBJ2-5, with 15 positions matching TRBD2. CDR3 length: 17 residues. From germline, CDR1 is SGHTA and CDR2 FQGNSA.

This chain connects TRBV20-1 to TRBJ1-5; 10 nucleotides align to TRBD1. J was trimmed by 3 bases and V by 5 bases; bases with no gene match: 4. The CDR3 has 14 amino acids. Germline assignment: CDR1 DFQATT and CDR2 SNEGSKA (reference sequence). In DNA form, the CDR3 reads TGCAGTGCTTTTGGACAGGGGGACAATCAGCCCCAGCATTTT. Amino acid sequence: CSAFGQGDNQPQHF.

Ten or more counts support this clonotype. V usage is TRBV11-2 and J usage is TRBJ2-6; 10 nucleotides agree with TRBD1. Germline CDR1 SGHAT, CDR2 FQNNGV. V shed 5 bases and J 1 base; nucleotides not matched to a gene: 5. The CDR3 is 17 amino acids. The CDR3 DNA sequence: TGTGCCAGCAGCCCCGGACAGGGGGGATCTGGGGCCAACGTCCTGACTTTC. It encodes CASSPGQGGSGANVLTF.

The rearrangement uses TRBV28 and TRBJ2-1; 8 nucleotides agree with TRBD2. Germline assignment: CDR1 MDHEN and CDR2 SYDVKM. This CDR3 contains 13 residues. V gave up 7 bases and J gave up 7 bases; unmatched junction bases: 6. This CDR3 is CASTLAGKNEQFF. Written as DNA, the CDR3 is TGTGCCAGCACATTAGCGGGAAAGAATGAGCAGTTCTTC. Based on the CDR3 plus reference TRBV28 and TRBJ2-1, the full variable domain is DVKVTQSSRYLVKRTGEKVFLECVQDMDHENMFWYRQDPGLGLRLIYFSYDVKMKEKGDIPEGYSVSREKKERFSLILESASTNQTSMYLCASTLAGKNEQFFGPGTRLTVL.

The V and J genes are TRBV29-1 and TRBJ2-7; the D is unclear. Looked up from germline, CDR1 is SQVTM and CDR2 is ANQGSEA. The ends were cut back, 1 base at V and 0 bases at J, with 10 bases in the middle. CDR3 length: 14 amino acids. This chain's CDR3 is CSVEADNDSYEQYF. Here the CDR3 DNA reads TGCAGCGTTGAAGCCGACAACGACTCCTACGAGCAGTACTTC.

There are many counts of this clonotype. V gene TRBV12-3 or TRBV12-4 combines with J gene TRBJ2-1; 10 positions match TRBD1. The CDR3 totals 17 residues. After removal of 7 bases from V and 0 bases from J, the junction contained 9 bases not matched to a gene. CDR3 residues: CASNDRGLTDSYNEQFF. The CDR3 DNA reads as TGTGCCAGCAACGACAGGGGGCTGACCGACTCCTACAATGAGCAGTTCTTC.

DNA of the CDR3: TGTGCCAGCGCTAACCCGGGACTAGCGGGAAGTGAGGCCGGGGAGCTGTTTTTT. Encoded protein: CASANPGLAGSEAGELFF. V and J are TRBV12-3 or TRBV12-4 and TRBJ2-2; 13 nucleotides align to TRBD2. The CDR3 spans 18 residues. V was clipped by 8 bases and J by 6 bases; unmatched bases: 15.

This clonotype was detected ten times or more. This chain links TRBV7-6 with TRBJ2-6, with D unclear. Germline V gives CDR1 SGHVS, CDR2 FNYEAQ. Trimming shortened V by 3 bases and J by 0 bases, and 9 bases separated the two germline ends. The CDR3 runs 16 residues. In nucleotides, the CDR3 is TGTGCCAGCAGCTTCGAAGCCTTCTCTGGGGCCAACGTCCTGACTTTC. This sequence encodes CASSFEAFSGANVLTF.

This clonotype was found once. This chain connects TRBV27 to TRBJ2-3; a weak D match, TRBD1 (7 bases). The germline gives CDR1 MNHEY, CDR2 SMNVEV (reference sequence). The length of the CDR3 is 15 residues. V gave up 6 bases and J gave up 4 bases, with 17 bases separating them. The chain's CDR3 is CASSRPRGEADTQYF. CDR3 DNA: TGTGCCAGCAGCCGTCCCAGGGGGGAGGCAGATACGCAGTATTTT.

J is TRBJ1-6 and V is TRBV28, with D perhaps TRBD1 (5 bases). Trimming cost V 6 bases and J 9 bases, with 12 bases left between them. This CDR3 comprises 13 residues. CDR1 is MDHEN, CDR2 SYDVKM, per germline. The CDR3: CASSPARGSPLHF. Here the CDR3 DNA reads TGTGCCAGCAGCCCAGCAAGGGGTTCACCCCTCCACTTT. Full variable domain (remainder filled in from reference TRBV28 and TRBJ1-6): DVKVTQSSRYLVKRTGEKVFLECVQDMDHENMFWYRQDPGLGLRLIYFSYDVKMKEKGDIPEGYSVSREKKERFSLILESASTNQTSMYLCASSPARGSPLHFGNGTRLTVT.

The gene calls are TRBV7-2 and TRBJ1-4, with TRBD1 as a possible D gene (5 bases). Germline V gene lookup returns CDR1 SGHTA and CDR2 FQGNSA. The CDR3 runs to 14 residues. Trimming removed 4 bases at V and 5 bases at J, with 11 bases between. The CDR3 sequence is CASSSGPLNEKLFF. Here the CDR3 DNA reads TGTGCCAGCAGCTCAGGGCCGCTAAATGAAAAACTGTTTTTT. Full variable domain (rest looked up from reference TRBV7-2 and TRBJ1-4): GAGVSQSPSNKVTEKGKDVELRCDPISGHTALYWYRQSLGQGLEFLIYFQGNSAPDKSGLPSDRFSAERTGGSVSTLTIQRTQQEDSAVYLCASSSGPLNEKLFFGSGTQLSVL.

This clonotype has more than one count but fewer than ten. CDR3 DNA: TGTGCCAGCAGTGGACATAGCAATCAGCCCCAGCATTTT. Its translation: CASSGHSNQPQHF. This chain uses TRBV12-3 or TRBV12-4 with TRBJ1-5, with D perhaps TRBD1 (5 bases). V dropped 5 bases and J dropped 0 bases, with 5 bases sitting between them. The CDR3 contains 13 residues.

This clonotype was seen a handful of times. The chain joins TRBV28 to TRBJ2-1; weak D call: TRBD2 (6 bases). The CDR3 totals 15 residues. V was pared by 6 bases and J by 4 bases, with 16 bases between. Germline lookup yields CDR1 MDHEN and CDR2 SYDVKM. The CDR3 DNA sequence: TGTGCCAGCAGGTCTATGCCGGGACTGTACAATGAGCAGTTCTTC. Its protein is CASRSMPGLYNEQFF.

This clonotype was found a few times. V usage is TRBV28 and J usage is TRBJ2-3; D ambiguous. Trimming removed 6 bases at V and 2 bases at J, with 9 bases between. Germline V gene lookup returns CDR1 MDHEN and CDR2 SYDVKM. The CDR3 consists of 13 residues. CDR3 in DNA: TGTGCCAGCAGCCCCTTAACCACAGATACGCAGTATTTT. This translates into CASSPLTTDTQYF.

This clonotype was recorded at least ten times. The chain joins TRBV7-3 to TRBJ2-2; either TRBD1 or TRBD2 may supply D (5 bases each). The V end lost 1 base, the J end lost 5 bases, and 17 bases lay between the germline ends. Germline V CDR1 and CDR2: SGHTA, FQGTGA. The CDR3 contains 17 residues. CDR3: CASSLNGPGPRTGELFF. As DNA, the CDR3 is TGTGCCAGCAGCTTAAACGGCCCGGGGCCTAGGACCGGGGAGCTGTTTTTT.

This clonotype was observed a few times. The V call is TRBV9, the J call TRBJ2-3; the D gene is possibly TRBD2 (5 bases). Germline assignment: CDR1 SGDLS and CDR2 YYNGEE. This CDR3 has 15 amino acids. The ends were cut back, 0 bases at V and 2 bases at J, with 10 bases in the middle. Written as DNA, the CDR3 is TGTGCCAGCAGCGTAGCGAGGGATCCCACAGATACGCAGTATTTT. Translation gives CASSVARDPTDTQYF.

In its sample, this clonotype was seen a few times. CDR3 loop: CASSTWTGGWETQYF. CDR3 sequence (DNA): TGTGCCAGCAGTACTTGGACAGGGGGCTGGGAGACCCAGTACTTC. The V and J genes are TRBV6-1 and TRBJ2-5, with 11 nucleotides matching TRBD1. From germline, CDR1 is MNHNS and CDR2 SASEGT. The length of the CDR3 is 15 residues. The junction had 7 bases not matched to a gene; V was cut back by 5 bases and J by 5 bases.

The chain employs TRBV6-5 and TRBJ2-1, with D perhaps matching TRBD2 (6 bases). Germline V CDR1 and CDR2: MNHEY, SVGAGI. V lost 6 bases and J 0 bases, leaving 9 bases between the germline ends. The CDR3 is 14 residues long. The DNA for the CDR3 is TGTGCCAGCAGCCTAGCGTACTCCTACAATGAGCAGTTCTTC. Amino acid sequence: CASSLAYSYNEQFF.

The CDR3 protein is CATRLKNYGYTF. DNA of the CDR3: TGTGCCACCAGATTAAAGAACTATGGCTACACCTTC. The chain has TRBV12-3 or TRBV12-4 and TRBJ1-2; no clear D gene. The CDR3 length is 12 residues. The V gene lost 10 bases and the J gene lost 2 bases, with 11 bases spanning the gap.

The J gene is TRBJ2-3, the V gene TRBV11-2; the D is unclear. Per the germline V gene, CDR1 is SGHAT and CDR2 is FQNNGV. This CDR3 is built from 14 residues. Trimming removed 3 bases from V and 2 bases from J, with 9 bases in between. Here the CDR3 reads CASSFLQSTDTQYF. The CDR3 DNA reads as TGTGCCAGCAGCTTCTTACAGTCCACAGATACGCAGTATTTT.

As DNA, the CDR3 is TGTGCCAGTAGGGCTCCGGGACAGAACTATGGCTACACCTTC. Translation: CASRAPGQNYGYTF. V usage is TRBV19 and J usage is TRBJ1-2, with TRBD1 matching over 7 bases. V shed 6 bases and J 2 bases; nucleotides not matched to a gene: 6. CDR3 length: 14 residues. Per the germline V gene, CDR1 is LNHDA and CDR2 is SQIVND (reference sequence).

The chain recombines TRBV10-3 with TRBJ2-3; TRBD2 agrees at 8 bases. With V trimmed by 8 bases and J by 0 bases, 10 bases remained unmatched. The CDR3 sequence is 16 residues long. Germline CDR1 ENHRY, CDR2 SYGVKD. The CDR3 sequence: CAISGGGTTSTDTQYF. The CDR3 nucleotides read TGTGCCATCTCCGGGGGGGGGACGACTAGCACAGATACGCAGTATTTT.

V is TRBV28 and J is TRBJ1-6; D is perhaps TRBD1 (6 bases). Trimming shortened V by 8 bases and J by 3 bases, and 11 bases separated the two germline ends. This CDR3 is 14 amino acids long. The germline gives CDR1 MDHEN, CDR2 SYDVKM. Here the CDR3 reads CASHLTGYNSPLHF. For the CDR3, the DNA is TGTGCCAGCCATCTGACAGGCTATAATTCACCCCTCCACTTT.

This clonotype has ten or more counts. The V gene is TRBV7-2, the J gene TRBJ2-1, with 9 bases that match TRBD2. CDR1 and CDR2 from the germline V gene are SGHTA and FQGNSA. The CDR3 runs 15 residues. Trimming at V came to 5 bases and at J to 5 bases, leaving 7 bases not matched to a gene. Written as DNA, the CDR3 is TGTGCCAGCAGCCCCCCCGGGACTAGCAACAATGAGCAGTTCTTC. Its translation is CASSPPGTSNNEQFF.